These 29 T cell receptor beta chains originate from one sample sequenced in a study of OX40 agonist ivuxolimab in advanced cancers. Measured with immunoSEQ multiplex PCR; TCRdb has only the in-frame clones, and not every one. The table shows some 74,000 clones, with 90% to 95% occurring only once. The sample here was CD4+ or CD8+ T cells sorted from blood, taken in a trial of the OX40 agonist ivuxolimab. The receptor set was obtained from an adult with an advanced solid tumor such as melanoma, head and neck, liver or kidney cancer.

This chain links TRBV10-1 with TRBJ2-7; 10 bases fit TRBD2. This CDR3 spans 16 amino acids. The germline V gene has CDR1 WNHNN and CDR2 SYGVQD (reference sequence). The ends lost 5 bases at V and 5 bases at J; junction bases unmatched: 12. This CDR3 is CASSPQFSGGLHEQYF. The CDR3 nucleotides are TGCGCCAGCAGTCCCCAATTTAGCGGGGGGTTGCACGAGCAGTACTTC.

This sequence joins TRBV15 and TRBJ2-5; 8 bases match TRBD1. CDR3 size: 15 residues. Germline CDR1 is LNHNV and CDR2 is YYDKDF (reference sequence). Trimming took 1 base from V and 5 from J; bases not matched to a gene: 6. This CDR3 is CATSRGQGIRETQYF. The DNA for the CDR3 is TGTGCCACCAGCAGAGGACAGGGGATCAGGGAGACCCAGTACTTC.

The chain employs TRBV7-6 and TRBJ1-4, with unresolved D. This CDR3 has 14 amino acids. Germline V gene data show CDR1 as SGHVS and CDR2 as FNYEAQ. With 6 bases removed from V and 7 bases from J, the gap between germline ends came to 15 bases. CDR3: CASRLGEGSEKLFF. CDR3 coding DNA: TGTGCCAGCAGGCTTGGAGAGGGAAGTGAAAAACTGTTTTTT. Supplemented by reference TRBV7-6 and TRBJ1-4, the full variable domain reads GAGVSQSPRYKVTKRGQDVALRCDPISGHVSLYWYRQALGQGPEFLTYFNYEAQQDKSGLPNDRFSAERPEGSISTLTIQRTEQRDSAMYRCASRLGEGSEKLFFGSGTQLSVL.

The V call is TRBV5-5, the J call TRBJ2-7, with TRBD1 as a possible D gene (6 bases). Trimming cost V 0 bases and J 3 bases, with 10 bases left between them. This CDR3 is 14 amino acids long. From germline, CDR1 is SGHKS and CDR2 YYEKEE (reference sequence). The CDR3, as DNA: TGTGCCAGCAGCTTGGCCAAGGGGGACTACGAGCAGTACTTC. Translation gives CASSLAKGDYEQYF.

The CDR3 DNA sequence: TGTGCCAGCAGCCTGGGACAGGGCAGGGACTATGGCTACACCTTC. Translation: CASSLGQGRDYGYTF. The chain links TRBV7-9 to TRBJ1-2; 9 bases line up with TRBD1. Trimming removed 5 bases from V and 3 bases from J; junction bases left unmatched: 7. CDR1 SEHNR and CDR2 FQNEAQ come from the germline V gene (reference sequence). The CDR3 runs to 15 residues.

The rearrangement uses TRBV28 and TRBJ2-3; D gene ambiguous. V lost 6 bases to trimming and J lost 6 bases, with 13 bases between them. CDR1 and CDR2 from the germline V gene are MDHEN and SYDVKM. The CDR3 sequence is 13 residues long. Written as DNA, the CDR3 is TGTGCCAGCAGCCAACGAAGCGATGATACGCAGTATTTT. The encoded protein is CASSQRSDDTQYF.

This sequence joins TRBV7-8 and TRBJ1-1; 7 nucleotides agree with TRBD1. The V gene's germline CDR1 is SGHVS and CDR2 FQNEAQ. V shed 5 bases, J shed 0 bases, and the junction held 6 bases outside the gene matches. CDR3 length equals 15 residues. DNA of the CDR3: TGTGCCAGCAGCCCTCTGGACAGGATGAACACTGAAGCTTTCTTT. Encoded protein: CASSPLDRMNTEAFF. Complete variable domain (other parts from reference TRBV7-8 and TRBJ1-1): GAGVSQSPRYKVAKRGQDVALRCDPISGHVSLFWYQQALGQGPEFLTYFQNEAQLDKSGLPSDRFFAERPEGSVSTLKIQRTQQEDSAVYLCASSPLDRMNTEAFFGQGTRLTVV.

V is TRBV19 and J is TRBJ1-5, with 8 bases identical to TRBD1. This CDR3 has 12 residues. Trimming cost V 6 bases and J 7 bases; bases outside gene matches: 2. In germline, CDR1 is LNHDA, CDR2 SQIVND (reference sequence). The CDR3: CASSTGGQPQHF. CDR3 in DNA: TGTGCCAGTAGCACAGGGGGACAGCCCCAGCATTTT.

V gene TRBV9 combines with J gene TRBJ1-1, with 8 bases that match TRBD1. Unmatched junction bases numbered 6, after V lost 5 bases and J lost 0 bases. This CDR3 spans 15 amino acids. Germline CDR1 is SGDLS and CDR2 is YYNGEE. Here the CDR3 DNA reads TGTGCCAGCAGTCCGTGGACAGGGTTGAACACTGAAGCTTTCTTT. Translated, it gives CASSPWTGLNTEAFF.

This clone was seen once. The rearrangement uses TRBV6-1 and TRBJ2-7, with 7 bases fitting TRBD1. The germline V gene has CDR1 MNHNS and CDR2 SASEGT. V shed 4 bases, J shed 0 bases, and the junction held 3 bases outside the gene matches. The CDR3 is 14 residues long. The CDR3 DNA reads as TGTGCCAGCAGTGGGACAGGTTACTCCTACGAGCAGTACTTC. This codes for CASSGTGYSYEQYF.

J is TRBJ2-5 and V is TRBV28; TRBD1 matches at 9 bases. There are 15 residues in the CDR3. V lost 7 bases and J lost 4; bases outside the gene matches: 10. CDR1 is MDHEN, CDR2 SYDVKM, per germline. The chain's CDR3 is CASIGDREAGETQYF. DNA for the CDR3: TGTGCCAGCATAGGGGACAGGGAAGCGGGAGAGACCCAGTACTTC.

The chain is built from TRBV4-3 and TRBJ2-3, with D maybe TRBD2 (5 bases). CDR1 is LGHNA and CDR2 is YSLEER in the germline V gene. V lost 1 base and J lost 8, with 7 bases in between. The CDR3 length is 12 residues. The CDR3 sequence: CASSQVAGTQYF. The CDR3 DNA reads TGCGCCAGCAGCCAAGTTGCGGGTACGCAGTATTTT.

V is TRBV5-4 and J is TRBJ1-2; perhaps TRBD1 as D (5 bases). Germline V lookup: CDR1 SGHNT, CDR2 YYREEE (reference sequence). The V end lost 2 bases, the J end lost 9 bases, and 14 bases lay between the germline ends. The CDR3 has 13 amino acids. CDR3 region: CASSFTGGDSYTF. As DNA, the CDR3 is TGTGCCAGCAGCTTCACAGGAGGAGATAGCTACACCTTC.

This sequence joins TRBV19 and TRBJ1-1; 7 positions match TRBD1. The CDR3 consists of 13 residues. Looked up from germline, CDR1 is LNHDA and CDR2 is SQIVND (reference sequence). After removal of 7 bases from V and 4 bases from J, the junction contained 6 bases not matched to a gene. CDR3 residues: CASIPQGTTEAFF. CDR3 in DNA: TGTGCCAGTATCCCACAGGGGACCACTGAAGCTTTCTTT.

The V and J genes are TRBV9 and TRBJ1-1, with a tentative D call TRBD1 (5 bases). The V gene's germline CDR1 is SGDLS and CDR2 YYNGEE. The germline V and J ends were trimmed by 0 bases and 0 bases, with 18 bases remaining between them. This CDR3 has 18 residues. CDR3 sequence reads: CASSVEITQGPMNTEAFF. Here the CDR3 DNA reads TGTGCCAGCAGCGTAGAAATTACCCAGGGACCGATGAACACTGAAGCTTTCTTT.

J is TRBJ1-2 and V is TRBV7-9; D not certain. The CDR3 is 15 amino acids. The V and J ends lost 5 bases and 0 bases respectively, with 13 bases between them. Germline values: CDR1 SEHNR, CDR2 FQNEAQ (reference sequence). Here the CDR3 reads CASSHAGDSNYGYTF. The CDR3 DNA follows: TGTGCCAGCAGCCACGCCGGAGATTCTAACTATGGCTACACCTTC.

The chain carries TRBV4-1 and TRBJ2-7; D is possibly TRBD1 (5 bases). This CDR3 is 14 amino acids long. The germline V gene has CDR1 MGHRA and CDR2 YSYEKL. Trimming removed 1 base from V and 5 bases from J, with 12 bases in between. The chain's CDR3 is CASSQGGSAHEQYF. Here the CDR3 DNA reads TGCGCCAGCAGCCAAGGGGGCTCGGCCCACGAGCAGTACTTC.

The CDR3 is CASSIVLQSNQPQHF. In DNA, the CDR3 is TGTGCCAGTAGTATAGTTCTCCAGAGCAATCAGCCCCAGCATTTT. The rearrangement links TRBV19 to TRBJ1-5; no clear D gene. The CDR3 has 15 amino acids. V shed 1 base and J shed 1 base, with 8 bases lying between them. Germline loops: CDR1 LNHDA, CDR2 SQIVND (reference sequence).

This rearrangement joins TRBV27 to TRBJ2-7; D unclear. CDR3 length: 16 residues. The V end lost 7 bases, the J end lost 0 bases, and 19 bases lay between the germline ends. CDR1 and CDR2 (germline): MNHEY, SMNVEV (reference sequence). The CDR3 spells CASNLYYSAPSYEQYF. In DNA form, the CDR3 reads TGTGCCAGCAACCTCTACTATTCAGCCCCCTCCTACGAGCAGTACTTC.

The V gene is TRBV27, the J gene TRBJ1-1; no definite D call. Per the germline V gene, CDR1 is MNHEY and CDR2 is SMNVEV (reference sequence). The V and J ends lost 0 bases and 6 bases respectively, with 11 bases between them. CDR3 size: 14 residues. CDR3 nucleotide sequence: TGTGCCAGCAGTTTATCGAGGCCCAAGGCTGAAGCTTTCTTT. Its protein is CASSLSRPKAEAFF.

This chain joins TRBV9 and TRBJ2-7; TRBD2 matches at 14 bases. V trimming: 5 bases; J trimming: 0 bases; junction bases outside the gene matches: 10. CDR3 length: 18 residues. Per germline, CDR1 SGDLS and CDR2 YYNGEE. CDR3 residues: CASRNGLAGGLPSYEQYF. CDR3 bases: TGTGCCAGCAGGAATGGACTAGCGGGAGGCCTTCCCTCCTACGAGCAGTACTTC.

As DNA, the CDR3 is TGTGCCAGCGAATCAGGGTTGGCTGGAAACACCATATATTTT. Amino acids: CASESGLAGNTIYF. This sequence joins TRBV6-6 and TRBJ1-3, with D possibly matching TRBD1 (5 bases). V lost 8 bases and J lost 2, with 13 bases in between. Germline assignment: CDR1 MNHNY and CDR2 SVGAGI (reference sequence). The CDR3 is 14 amino acids.

The rearrangement links TRBV27 to TRBJ2-3; the D gene is possibly TRBD1 (5 bases). The CDR3 has 14 amino acids. CDR1 and CDR2 (germline): MNHEY, SMNVEV (reference sequence). V dropped 4 bases and J dropped 6 bases, with 14 bases sitting between them. The CDR3 is CASSSDMAMDTQYF. In nucleotides, the CDR3 is TGTGCCAGCAGTTCGGACATGGCCATGGATACGCAGTATTTT.

The chain has TRBV19 and TRBJ1-1; D might be TRBD1 (6 bases). The V gene lost 2 bases and the J gene lost 1 base, with 17 bases spanning the gap. From germline, CDR1 is LNHDA and CDR2 SQIVND (reference sequence). This CDR3 comprises 17 residues. CDR3 region: CASSIFMGASRNTEAFF. The CDR3 DNA sequence: TGTGCCAGTAGTATATTTATGGGGGCTTCAAGGAACACTGAAGCTTTCTTT. Full variable domain (missing parts from reference TRBV19 and TRBJ1-1): DGGITQSPKYLFRKEGQNVTLSCEQNLNHDAMYWYRQDPGQGLRLIYYSQIVNDFQKGDIAEGYSVSREKKESFPLTVTSAQKNPTAFYLCASSIFMGASRNTEAFFGQGTRLTVV.

The chain links TRBV7-9 to TRBJ1-5; D is perhaps TRBD1 (6 bases). Between the trimmed V and J ends, which lost 5 bases and 0 bases, there was a span of 11 bases. In germline, CDR1 is SEHNR, CDR2 FQNEAQ (reference sequence). CDR3 length: 15 residues. This chain's CDR3 is CASSPGGSSNQPQHF. The CDR3 bases are TGTGCCAGCAGCCCCGGGGGCAGTAGCAATCAGCCCCAGCATTTT.

The chain is built from TRBV7-7 and TRBJ2-7; 10 bases are a match to TRBD1. Germline V gene data show CDR1 as SSHAT and CDR2 as FNYEAQ (reference sequence). The CDR3 loop spans 14 amino acids. The ends lost 3 bases at V and 2 bases at J; junction bases unmatched: 1. For the CDR3, the DNA is TGTGCCAGCAGCTTGGGGACAGGGGCCTACGAGCAGTACTTC. Protein product: CASSLGTGAYEQYF.

The V and J genes are TRBV7-3 and TRBJ1-5; D gene ambiguous. Germline V gene sequence: CDR1 SGHTA, CDR2 FQGTGA. The CDR3 covers 15 residues. Trimming stripped 0 bases from V and 0 bases from J, with 6 bases between. CDR3 residues: CASSLTSDSNQPQHF. The CDR3 DNA reads TGTGCCAGCAGCTTAACATCCGATAGCAATCAGCCCCAGCATTTT. The whole variable domain, remainder taken from reference TRBV7-3 and TRBJ1-5, is GAGVSQTPSNKVTEKGKYVELRCDPISGHTALYWYRQSLGQGPEFLIYFQGTGAADDSGLPNDRFFAVRPEGSVSTLKIQRTERGDSAVYLCASSLTSDSNQPQHFGDGTRLSIL.

The chain carries TRBV4-2 and TRBJ1-5; D not resolved. V gave up 0 bases and J gave up 3 bases, with 12 bases separating them. The germline CDR1 and CDR2 sequences are LGHNA and YNFKEQ. CDR3 length: 16 residues. The DNA for the CDR3 is TGTGCCAGCAGCCAAGAAGTAGGGATCCACAATCAGCCCCAGCATTTT. Its protein is CASSQEVGIHNQPQHF.

The chain carries TRBV28 and TRBJ2-7; D remains ambiguous. There are 13 residues in the CDR3. Trimming took off 4 bases at V and 0 bases at J, with 7 bases between the two ends. The germline gives CDR1 MDHEN, CDR2 SYDVKM. In nucleotides, the CDR3 is TGTGCCAGCAGTTCGAAGAACTCCTACGAGCAGTACTTC. Translated: CASSSKNSYEQYF.